The clone carrying this T cell receptor beta chain was recorded at least ten times. The antigen remains undetermined. The sample is drawn from a study of CD8 T cells in ankylosing spondylitis. Study-level points and caveats: A motif in TCR beta, a set of roughly eight highly homologous variants, appeared characteristic of ankylosing spondylitis blood. The clones that were linked to disease were reported to be significantly enriched in matched synovial fluid samples from ankylosing spondylitis patients. Within peripheral blood, clones linked to disease were CD8+ and relatively rare.

Quantitative 5'-RACE with molecular barcodes generated TCR beta libraries. MiXCR, run by TCRdb on the 5' RACE reads, gives a single entry per CDR3 protein. The sample holds roughly 180,000 distinct CDR3 sequences, roughly 10% seen once. The CDR3 has 14 amino acids. CDR1 is SEHNR, CDR2 FQNEAQ, per germline (reference sequence). The V segment lost 5 bases and the J segment 1 base; nucleotides outside the gene matches: 5. Sequenced material: blood, either unsorted or a sorted T cell fraction (not recorded which). V gene TRBV7-9 combines with J gene TRBJ2-7; 7 positions agree with TRBD1. The origin of this receptor is a female donor with ankylosing spondylitis or in good health (not recorded which). Here the CDR3 reads CASSHRQGSYEQYF. The CDR3 DNA sequence: TGTGCCAGCAGCCACCGACAGGGATCCTACGAGCAGTACTTC. Together with reference TRBV7-9 and TRBJ2-7, the CDR3 gives the full variable domain: DTGVSQNPRHKITKRGQNVTFRCDPISEHNRLYWYRQTLGQGPEFLTYFQNEAQLEKSRLLSDRFSAERPKGSFSTLEIQRTEQGDSAMYLCASSHRQGSYEQYFGPGTRLTVT.